The 11 T cell receptor beta chains below all came from one sample that was sequenced in a study of cytomegalovirus exposure and HLA in healthy donors. This PCR relied on a set of 60 Vbeta primers and 13 Jbeta primers. Data came from immunoSEQ multiplex PCR; TCRdb stores just in-frame clones and leaves some out. The sample lists 250,000 to 350,000 clones, about nine tenths occurring once. Sequencing was done on a sample of PBMCs. The receptors were gathered from a man between 40 and 49 years old in good health and CMV-seropositive.

The chain employs TRBV14 and TRBJ2-7; weak D call: TRBD1 (6 bases). CDR3 length: 15 amino acids. The V end lost 0 bases, the J end lost 1 base, and 10 bases lay between the germline ends. From germline, CDR1 is SGHDN and CDR2 FVKESK. CDR3 coding DNA: TGTGCCAGCAGCCAAGAGACAGGACTTTCCTACGAGCAGTACTTC. Protein: CASSQETGLSYEQYF.

This chain uses TRBV10-2 with TRBJ2-5; 9 nucleotides line up with TRBD1. Germline lookup yields CDR1 WSHSY and CDR2 SAAADI. Trimming removed 5 bases from V and 9 bases from J; junction bases left unmatched: 7. The CDR3 is 13 amino acids. This CDR3 reads CASSTGTGSPQYF. The DNA for the CDR3 is TGCGCCAGCAGTACCGGGACAGGGAGTCCCCAGTACTTC.

The rearrangement uses TRBV5-1 and TRBJ2-2, with 8 bases aligning to TRBD1. The CDR3 contains 17 residues. V shed 4 bases and J 1 base; nucleotides not matched to a gene: 9. Germline CDR1 SGHRS, CDR2 YFSETQ. The CDR3 DNA is TGCGCCAGCAGCCCTCCAACCGGGACAGGGAACACCGGGGAGCTGTTTTTT. Translating gives CASSPPTGTGNTGELFF.

The chain has TRBV27 and TRBJ1-1, with D perhaps matching TRBD1 (6 bases). Trimming pared 8 bases from V and 1 base from J, leaving 14 bases between. The CDR3 is 14 amino acids. Germline V gene data show CDR1 as MNHEY and CDR2 as SMNVEV (reference sequence). This chain's CDR3 is CASRRGAANTEAFF. DNA of the CDR3: TGTGCCAGCCGCCGGGGGGCAGCGAACACTGAAGCTTTCTTT.

The rearrangement links TRBV19 to TRBJ2-7, with 8 bases fitting TRBD1. CDR3 length: 13 residues. Germline CDR1 and CDR2: LNHDA and SQIVND (reference sequence). V dropped 10 bases and J dropped 4; count of bases not matched to a gene: 9. CDR3 sequence (DNA): TGTGCCACGGGGACAGGAAATTTTTACGAGCAGTACTTC. Translated, it gives CATGTGNFYEQYF.

In regard to this clone: The sample has other DNA sequences that encode this CDR3 too. The V and J genes are TRBV18 and TRBJ1-2; 7 bases are shared with TRBD1. The CDR3 loop spans 14 amino acids. V dropped 3 bases and J dropped 2; count of bases not matched to a gene: 3. Germline loops: CDR1 KGHSH, CDR2 LQKENI. The CDR3 loop reads CASSPGTVNYGYTF. CDR3 DNA: TGTGCCAGCTCACCGGGGACAGTCAACTATGGCTACACCTTC.

This chain connects TRBV7-3 to TRBJ2-7, with 9 positions matching TRBD2. This CDR3 contains 15 residues. The germline CDR1 and CDR2 sequences are SGHTA and FQGTGA. V dropped 5 bases and J dropped 6; count of bases not matched to a gene: 11. CDR3 coding DNA: TGTGCCAGCAGCGCCGGGCTAGCGGGACTTTCCGAGCAGTACTTC. Protein: CASSAGLAGLSEQYF. Full variable domain (remainder filled in from reference TRBV7-3 and TRBJ2-7): GAGVSQTPSNKVTEKGKYVELRCDPISGHTALYWYRQSLGQGPEFLIYFQGTGAADDSGLPNDRFFAVRPEGSVSTLKIQRTERGDSAVYLCASSAGLAGLSEQYFGPGTRLTVT.

Note on this clone: Other DNA sequences in this specimen translate into the identical CDR3. The chain combines TRBV28 with TRBJ2-1; TRBD1 might be the D (5 bases). The ends were cut back, 11 bases at V and 0 bases at J, with 14 bases in the middle. This CDR3 has 14 amino acids. Germline CDR1 MDHEN, CDR2 SYDVKM. The CDR3 nucleotides read TGTGCCGCGCAAGGGGTCAGCTCCTACAATGAGCAGTTCTTC. Protein: CAAQGVSSYNEQFF.

Remarks on this clone: Relative to the germline gene, one junction end is altered; a read error may explain this. The rearrangement links TRBV28 to TRBJ2-1, with TRBD1 identical over 9 bases. Germline CDR1 MDHEN, CDR2 SYDVKM. This CDR3 comprises 17 residues. CDR3 region: CASSGPRAGQGQWVEIF. CDR3 nucleotides: TGTGCCAGCAGTGGACCCCGTGCGGGACAGGGTCAATGGGTGGAGATCTTC.

The chain combines TRBV5-1 with TRBJ1-3; no definite D call. This CDR3 contains 14 residues. Germline V lookup: CDR1 SGHRS, CDR2 YFSETQ. The ends were cut back, 4 bases at V and 0 bases at J, with 8 bases in the middle. The CDR3 DNA reads TGCGCCAGCAGCGCCGTGAGCTCTGGAAACACCATATATTTT. Amino acid sequence: CASSAVSSGNTIYF.

The chain combines TRBV23-1 with TRBJ1-1; TRBD1 might be the D (6 bases). TRBV23-1 is an ORF, with its function uncertain. The CDR3 extends over 15 amino acids. V was clipped by 0 bases and J by 0 bases, with 8 bases between them. The CDR3 region is CASSQSDRLNTEAFF. The DNA for the CDR3 is TGCGCCAGCAGTCAATCGGACAGACTGAACACTGAAGCTTTCTTT.